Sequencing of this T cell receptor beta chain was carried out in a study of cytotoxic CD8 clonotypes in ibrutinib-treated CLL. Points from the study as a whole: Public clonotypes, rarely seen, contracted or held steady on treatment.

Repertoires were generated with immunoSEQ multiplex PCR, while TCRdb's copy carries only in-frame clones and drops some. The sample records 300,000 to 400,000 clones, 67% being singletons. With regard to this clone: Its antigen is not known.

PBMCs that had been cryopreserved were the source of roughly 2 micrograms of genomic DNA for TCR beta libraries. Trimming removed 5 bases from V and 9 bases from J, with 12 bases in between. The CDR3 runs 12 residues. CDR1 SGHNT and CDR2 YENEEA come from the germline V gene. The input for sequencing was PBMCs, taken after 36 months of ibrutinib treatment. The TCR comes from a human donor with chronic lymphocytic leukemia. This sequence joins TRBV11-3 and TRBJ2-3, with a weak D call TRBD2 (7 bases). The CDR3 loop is CASSRGGRTQYF. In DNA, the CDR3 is TGTGCCAGCAGCAGGGGGGGTCGCACGCAGTATTTT.